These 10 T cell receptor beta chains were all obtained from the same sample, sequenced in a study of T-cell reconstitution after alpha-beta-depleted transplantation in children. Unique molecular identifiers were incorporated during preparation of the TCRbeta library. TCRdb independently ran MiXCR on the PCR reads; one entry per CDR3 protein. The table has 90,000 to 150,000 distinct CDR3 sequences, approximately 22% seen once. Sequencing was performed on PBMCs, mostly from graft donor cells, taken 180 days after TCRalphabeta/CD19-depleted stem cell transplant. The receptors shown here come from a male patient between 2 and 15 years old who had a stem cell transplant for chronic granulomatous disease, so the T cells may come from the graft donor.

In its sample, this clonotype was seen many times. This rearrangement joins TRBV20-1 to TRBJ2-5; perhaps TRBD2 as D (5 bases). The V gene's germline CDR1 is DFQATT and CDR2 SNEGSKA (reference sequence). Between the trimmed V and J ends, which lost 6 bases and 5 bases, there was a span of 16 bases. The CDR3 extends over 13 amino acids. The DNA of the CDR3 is TGCAGTGCCCCCGAGAGAGGGCCGGAGACCCAGTACTTC. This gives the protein CSAPERGPETQYF.

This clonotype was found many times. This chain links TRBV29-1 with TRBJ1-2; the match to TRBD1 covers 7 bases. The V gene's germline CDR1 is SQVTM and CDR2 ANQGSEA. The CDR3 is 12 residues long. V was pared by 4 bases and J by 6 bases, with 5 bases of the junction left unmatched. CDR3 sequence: CSVGQGVNGYTF. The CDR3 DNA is TGCAGCGTTGGACAGGGCGTCAATGGCTACACCTTC.

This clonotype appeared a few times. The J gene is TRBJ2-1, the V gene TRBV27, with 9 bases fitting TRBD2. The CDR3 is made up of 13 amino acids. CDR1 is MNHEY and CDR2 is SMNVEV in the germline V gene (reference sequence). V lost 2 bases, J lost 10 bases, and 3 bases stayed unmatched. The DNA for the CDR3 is TGTGCCAGCAGTTTACTAGCGGGAAACGAGCAGTTCTTC. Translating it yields CASSLLAGNEQFF.

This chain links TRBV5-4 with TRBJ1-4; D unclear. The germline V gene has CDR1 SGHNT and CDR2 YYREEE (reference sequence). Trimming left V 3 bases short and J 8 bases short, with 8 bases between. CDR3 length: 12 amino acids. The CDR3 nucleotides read TGTGCCAGCAGCTCAGTCGGCGAAAAACTGTTTTTT. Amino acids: CASSSVGEKLFF.

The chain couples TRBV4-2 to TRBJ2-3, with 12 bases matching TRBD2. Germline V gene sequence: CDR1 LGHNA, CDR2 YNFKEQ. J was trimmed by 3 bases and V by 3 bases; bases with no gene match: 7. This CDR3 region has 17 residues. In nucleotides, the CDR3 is TGTGCCAGCAGCCATCGCAGACTAGCGGGAGATACAGATACGCAGTATTTT. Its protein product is CASSHRRLAGDTDTQYF.

CDR3 nucleotides: TGTGCCAGCAGCCGAACGGGAGTAAACGGGGAGCTGTTTTTT. It translates to CASSRTGVNGELFF. The chain is built from TRBV5-4 and TRBJ2-2; tentatively, D is TRBD2 (6 bases). Germline-derived CDR1 and CDR2 are SGHNT and YYREEE (reference sequence). This CDR3 is built from 14 residues. V lost 4 bases and J 7 bases, leaving 14 bases between the germline ends.

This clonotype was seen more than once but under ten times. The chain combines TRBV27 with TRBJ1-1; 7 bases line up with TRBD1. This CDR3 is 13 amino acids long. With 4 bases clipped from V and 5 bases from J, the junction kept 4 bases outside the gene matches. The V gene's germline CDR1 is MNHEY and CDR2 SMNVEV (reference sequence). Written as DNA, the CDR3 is TGTGCCAGCAGTTGGCAGGGGGGGACTGAAGCTTTCTTT. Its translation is CASSWQGGTEAFF.

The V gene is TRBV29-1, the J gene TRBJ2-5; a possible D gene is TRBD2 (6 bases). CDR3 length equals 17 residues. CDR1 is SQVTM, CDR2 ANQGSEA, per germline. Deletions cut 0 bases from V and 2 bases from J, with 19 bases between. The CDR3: CSVEDSRDRGSQETQYF. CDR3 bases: TGCAGCGTTGAAGATTCCAGGGACCGGGGGTCGCAAGAGACCCAGTACTTC.

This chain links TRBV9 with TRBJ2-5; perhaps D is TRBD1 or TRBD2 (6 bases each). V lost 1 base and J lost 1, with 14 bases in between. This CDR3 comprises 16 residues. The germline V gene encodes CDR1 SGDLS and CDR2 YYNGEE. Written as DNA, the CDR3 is TGTGCCAGCAGCGTAAATTTTGGGGGGCCCCAAGAGACCCAGTACTTC. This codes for CASSVNFGGPQETQYF.

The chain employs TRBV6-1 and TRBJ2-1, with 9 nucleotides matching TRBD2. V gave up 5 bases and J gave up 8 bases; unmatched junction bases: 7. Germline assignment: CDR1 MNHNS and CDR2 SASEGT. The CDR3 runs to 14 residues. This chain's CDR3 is CASSPGLAEDEQFF. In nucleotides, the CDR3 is TGTGCCAGCAGTCCGGGACTAGCAGAAGATGAGCAGTTCTTC.